Each of the 19 T cell receptor beta chains below was sequenced from the same sample in a study of blood T cells in healthy people across ages. A second PCR, run for roughly 7 to 12 cycles, used a sample-barcoded 5' primer plus a J-beta primer mix. TCRdb passed the 5' RACE reads through MiXCR, listing each CDR3 protein once. The sample shows 1.5 million to 2 million distinct CDR3 sequences, 49% of them seen only once. The specimen was blood. Every receptor here comes from a woman aged 40 to 50 in good health.

This sequence joins TRBV4-2 and TRBJ2-5; D is uncertain. Germline V gene sequence: CDR1 LGHNA, CDR2 YNFKEQ. V dropped 1 base and J dropped 4 bases, with 10 bases sitting between them. This CDR3 is built from 14 residues. The CDR3 is CASSQVETAETQYF. DNA of the CDR3: TGTGCCAGCAGCCAAGTCGAAACAGCAGAGACCCAGTACTTC.

The table lists this clonotype with a few counts. At one boundary the junction diverges from the germline segment, which might be a read error. The chain recombines TRBV12-3 or TRBV12-4 with TRBJ1-2, with D hard to call. CDR3 length equals 13 residues. The CDR3 sequence: CASSLSLGYGYTF. The CDR3 bases are TGCGCCAGCAGCTTGTCTTTGGGTTATGGCTACACCTTC.

This clonotype was recorded a few times. The chain carries TRBV5-1 and TRBJ1-2, with 8 nucleotides matching TRBD1. V lost 0 bases, J lost 5 bases, and 21 bases stayed unmatched. The germline V gene encodes CDR1 SGHRS and CDR2 YFSETQ. This CDR3 is 20 amino acids long. CDR3 region: CASSLEGTGRLVGSLYGYTF. The CDR3 DNA sequence: TGCGCCAGCAGCTTGGAGGGGACAGGCAGACTGGTAGGATCTTTGTATGGCTACACCTTC. Drawing the rest from reference TRBV5-1 and TRBJ1-2, the complete variable domain is KAGVTQTPRYLIKTRGQQVTLSCSPISGHRSVSWYQQTPGQGLQFLFEYFSETQRNKGNFPGRFSGRQFSNSRSEMNVSTLELGDSALYLCASSLEGTGRLVGSLYGYTFGSGTRLTVV.

This clonotype was picked up a small number of times. This sequence joins TRBV29-1 and TRBJ2-1; D perhaps matches TRBD2 (7 bases). Trimming pared 6 bases from V and 13 bases from J, leaving 10 bases between. This CDR3 is 9 amino acids long. Per the germline V gene, CDR1 is SQVTM and CDR2 is ANQGSEA. CDR3 sequence reads: CSVGGPQFF. Written as DNA, the CDR3 is TGCAGCGTGGGGGGGCCCCAGTTCTTC.

This clonotype came up a few times. The chain links TRBV7-9 to TRBJ1-5; D call uncertain. The CDR3 length is 14 residues. Germline CDR1 SEHNR, CDR2 FQNEAQ (reference sequence). V was shortened by 1 base and J by 4 bases, with 8 bases between the two germline ends. Here the CDR3 DNA reads TGTGCCAGCAGCTTAGGCGGGAGGAATCAGCCCCAGCATTTT. Residues: CASSLGGRNQPQHF.

The chain has TRBV7-8 and TRBJ2-1, with TRBD2 identical over 8 bases. Germline V gene lookup returns CDR1 SGHVS and CDR2 FQNEAQ. The CDR3 sequence is 15 residues long. V lost 1 base to trimming and J lost 10 bases; unmatched junction nucleotides: 9. This CDR3 reads CASSLVGGGFGEQFF. Here the CDR3 DNA reads TGTGCCAGCAGCTTAGTCGGCGGGGGGTTTGGAGAGCAGTTCTTC.

The gene calls are TRBV29-1 and TRBJ1-1, with D maybe TRBD1 (5 bases). V dropped 6 bases and J dropped 6 bases, with 17 bases sitting between them. The CDR3 spans 13 residues. Germline loops: CDR1 SQVTM, CDR2 ANQGSEA. The CDR3 DNA is TGCAGCGTCCCGGGTCCAGGGCGGTCTGAAGCTTTCTTT. It translates to CSVPGPGRSEAFF.

This clonotype was counted a few times. CDR3 sequence (DNA): TGTGCCAGCAGAAAGCGGAGCCATTCCTACGAGCAGTACTTC. Translation gives CASRKRSHSYEQYF. V and J are TRBV7-2 and TRBJ2-7, with D tentatively TRBD2 (5 bases). CDR3 length: 14 amino acids. The germline CDR1 and CDR2 sequences are SGHTA and FQGNSA. Trimming took 6 bases from V and 1 from J, leaving 13 bases between them.

This chain connects TRBV5-1 to TRBJ2-1; 10 nucleotides match TRBD2. Trimming cost V 0 bases and J 9 bases; bases outside gene matches: 6. Germline CDR1 and CDR2: SGHRS and YFSETQ. The CDR3 has 15 amino acids. The CDR3 loop reads CASSLEASGSIEQFF. The CDR3 DNA follows: TGCGCCAGCAGCTTGGAGGCTAGCGGGAGTATTGAGCAGTTCTTC.

This sequence joins TRBV28 and TRBJ2-7; perhaps D is TRBD1 or TRBD2 (5 bases each). This CDR3 has 14 amino acids. V was shortened by 5 bases and J by 4 bases, with 15 bases between the two germline ends. The germline V gene encodes CDR1 MDHEN and CDR2 SYDVKM. DNA for the CDR3: TGTGCCAGCAGTGCGAGGGGAGTCTATTACGAGCAGTACTTC. This gives the protein CASSARGVYYEQYF.

This clonotype has ten or more counts. The genes are TRBV28 and TRBJ2-7; TRBD1 agrees at 7 bases. Trimming at V came to 6 bases and at J to 4 bases, leaving 3 bases not matched to a gene. This CDR3 contains 12 residues. From germline, CDR1 is MDHEN and CDR2 SYDVKM. The CDR3 sequence: CASRGTVYEQYF. The CDR3, as DNA: TGTGCCAGCAGGGGGACAGTTTACGAGCAGTACTTC.

The chain joins TRBV7-2 to TRBJ2-3; D uncertain. CDR3 length: 18 residues. Trimming removed 1 base from V and 2 bases from J, with 19 bases in between. CDR1 SGHTA and CDR2 FQGNSA come from the germline V gene. The CDR3 DNA is TGTGCCAGCAGCTTAGACTCTCAGCTACACTTTCCCACAGATACGCAGTATTTT. It specifies CASSLDSQLHFPTDTQYF.

The table lists this clonotype with a few counts. The chain couples TRBV6-6 to TRBJ2-3, with 9 positions matching TRBD1. With 0 bases clipped from V and 4 bases from J, the junction kept 5 bases outside the gene matches. Germline V gene lookup returns CDR1 MNHNY and CDR2 SVGAGI (reference sequence). CDR3 length: 16 amino acids. The DNA for the CDR3 is TGTGCCAGCAGTTACTCAGGGACAGGGCGTCCAGATACGCAGTATTTT. Translated: CASSYSGTGRPDTQYF.

The chain links TRBV15 to TRBJ2-7, with 12 bases matching TRBD1. Germline V gene sequence: CDR1 LNHNV, CDR2 YYDKDF (reference sequence). The CDR3 has 15 residues. The V and J ends lost 2 bases and 4 bases, in that order; junction bases with no gene match: 3. The DNA of the CDR3 is TGTGCCACCAGCAGACCGGGACAGGGGGCTTACGAGCAGTACTTC. The encoded protein is CATSRPGQGAYEQYF.

The genes are TRBV6-5 and TRBJ1-2; D unclear. V was cut by 2 bases and J by 7 bases, with 11 bases left in between. CDR1 is MNHEY, CDR2 SVGAGI, per germline. The CDR3 totals 13 residues. CDR3 amino acids: CASSYDPPAGYTF. The CDR3 DNA sequence: TGTGCCAGCAGTTACGACCCCCCTGCTGGCTACACCTTC.

Only a few counts were recorded for this clonotype. The chain has TRBV18 and TRBJ2-5; unclear D gene. V shed 0 bases and J shed 1 base, with 12 bases lying between them. Germline lookup yields CDR1 KGHSH and CDR2 LQKENI. CDR3 length equals 16 residues. The DNA of the CDR3 is TGTGCCAGCTCACCACCCGGCAGACTGCGCCAAGAGACCCAGTACTTC. As protein: CASSPPGRLRQETQYF.

This rearrangement joins TRBV9 to TRBJ2-7; 8 bases match TRBD2. With the DNA end fitting TRBJ2-5 better, the J assignment may be wrong. This CDR3 region has 15 residues. Germline values: CDR1 SGDLS, CDR2 YYNGEE. The CDR3 nucleotides read TGTGCCAGCAGCGTAGATGGGGCGGGGGGAGAGACCCAGTACTTC. Translation gives CASSVDGAGGETQYF.

This clonotype was observed a handful of times. The chain combines TRBV20-1 with TRBJ2-5; 10 nucleotides line up with TRBD1. CDR1 and CDR2 from the germline V gene are DFQATT and SNEGSKA (reference sequence). Unmatched junction bases numbered 9, after V lost 1 base and J lost 1 base. The CDR3 runs 17 residues. The CDR3 loop reads CSARGQGALMAQETQYF. In nucleotides, the CDR3 is TGCAGTGCTAGAGGACAGGGGGCTTTGATGGCCCAAGAGACCCAGTACTTC.

V is TRBV21-1 and J is TRBJ2-5; TRBD2, the table's D call, lacks a check against the DNA. TRBV21-1 is labeled a pseudogene. This CDR3 spans 16 amino acids. The CDR3 DNA reads as TGTGCCAGCAGCAAAACCCCTAGCGGGGTACAAGAGACCCAGTACTTC. Its translation: CASSKTPSGVQETQYF.